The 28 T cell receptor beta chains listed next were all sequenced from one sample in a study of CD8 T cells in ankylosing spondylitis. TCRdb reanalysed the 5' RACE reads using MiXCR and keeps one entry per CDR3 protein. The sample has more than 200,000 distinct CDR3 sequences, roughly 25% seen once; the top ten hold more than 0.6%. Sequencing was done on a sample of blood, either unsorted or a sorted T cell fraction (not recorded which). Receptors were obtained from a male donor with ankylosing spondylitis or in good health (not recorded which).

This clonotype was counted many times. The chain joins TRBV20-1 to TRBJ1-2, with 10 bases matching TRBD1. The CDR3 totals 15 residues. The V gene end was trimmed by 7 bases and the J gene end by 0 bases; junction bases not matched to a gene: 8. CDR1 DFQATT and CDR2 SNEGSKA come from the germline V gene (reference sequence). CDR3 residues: CSVLPGQGTNYGYTF. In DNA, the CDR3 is TGCAGTGTTTTACCGGGACAGGGGACTAACTATGGCTACACCTTC.

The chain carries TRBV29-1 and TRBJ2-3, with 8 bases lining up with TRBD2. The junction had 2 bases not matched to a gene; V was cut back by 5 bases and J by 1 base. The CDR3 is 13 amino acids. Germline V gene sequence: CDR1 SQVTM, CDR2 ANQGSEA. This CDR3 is CSVLRGGTDTQYF. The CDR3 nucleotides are TGCAGCGTTTTGCGGGGGGGCACAGATACGCAGTATTTT.

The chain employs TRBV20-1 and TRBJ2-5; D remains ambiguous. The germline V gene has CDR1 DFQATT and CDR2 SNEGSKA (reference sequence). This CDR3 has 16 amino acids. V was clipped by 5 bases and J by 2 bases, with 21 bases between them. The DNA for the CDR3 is TGCAGTGCTCAATCAGGCACAGATCCGTATCAAGAGACCCAGTACTTC. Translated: CSAQSGTDPYQETQYF.

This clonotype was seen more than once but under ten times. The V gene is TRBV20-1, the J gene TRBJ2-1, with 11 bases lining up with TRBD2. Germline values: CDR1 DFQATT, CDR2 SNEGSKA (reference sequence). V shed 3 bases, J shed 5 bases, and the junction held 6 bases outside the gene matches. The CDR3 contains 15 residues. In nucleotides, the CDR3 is TGCAGTGCTAGGAGTATAGCGGGGGGGAACAATGAGCAGTTCTTC. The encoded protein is CSARSIAGGNNEQFF.

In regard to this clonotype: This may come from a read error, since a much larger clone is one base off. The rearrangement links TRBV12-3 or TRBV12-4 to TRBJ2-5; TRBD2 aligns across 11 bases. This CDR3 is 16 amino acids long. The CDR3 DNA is TGTGTCAGCAGTAACGCCGGGACTAGCGGACAAGAGACCCAGTACTTC. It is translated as CVSSNAGTSGQETQYF.

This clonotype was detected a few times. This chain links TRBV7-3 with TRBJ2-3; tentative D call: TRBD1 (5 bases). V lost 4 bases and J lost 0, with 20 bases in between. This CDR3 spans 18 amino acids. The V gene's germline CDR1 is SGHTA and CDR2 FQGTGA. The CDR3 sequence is CASSSGSGSLYSTDTQYF. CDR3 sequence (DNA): TGTGCCAGCAGCTCCGGGTCAGGGTCTCTCTATAGCACAGATACGCAGTATTTT.

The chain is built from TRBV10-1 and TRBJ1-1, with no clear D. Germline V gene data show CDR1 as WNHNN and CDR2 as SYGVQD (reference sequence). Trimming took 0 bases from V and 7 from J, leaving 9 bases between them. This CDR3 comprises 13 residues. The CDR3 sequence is CASSESSKDEAFF. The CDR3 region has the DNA TGCGCCAGCAGTGAGTCTTCGAAAGATGAAGCTTTCTTT.

The CDR3 nucleotides read TGTGCCAGCAGCTTACCTCGGAGTAGCGGGGGCTCCTACAATGAGCAGTTCTTC. Translation: CASSLPRSSGGSYNEQFF. The chain uses TRBV7-2 and TRBJ2-1; TRBD2 matches 9 bases. The germline V gene encodes CDR1 SGHTA and CDR2 FQGNSA. CDR3 length equals 18 residues. J gave up 0 bases and V 2 bases, and 8 bases lay outside the gene matches.

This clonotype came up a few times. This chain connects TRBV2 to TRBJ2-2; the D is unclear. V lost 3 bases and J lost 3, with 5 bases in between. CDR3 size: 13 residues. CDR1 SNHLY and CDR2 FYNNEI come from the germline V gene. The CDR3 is CASSDEHTGELFF. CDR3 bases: TGTGCCAGCAGTGACGAGCACACCGGGGAGCTGTTTTTT. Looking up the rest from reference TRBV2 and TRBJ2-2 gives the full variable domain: EPEVTQTPSHQVTQMGQEVILRCVPISNHLYFYWYRQILGQKVEFLVSFYNNEISEKSEIFDDQFSVERPDGSNFTLKIRSTKLEDSAMYFCASSDEHTGELFFGEGSRLTVL.

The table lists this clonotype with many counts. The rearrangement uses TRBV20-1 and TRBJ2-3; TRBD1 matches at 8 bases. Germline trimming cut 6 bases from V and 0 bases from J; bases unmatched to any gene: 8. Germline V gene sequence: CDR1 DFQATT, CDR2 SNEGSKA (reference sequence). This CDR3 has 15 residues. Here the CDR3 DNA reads TGCAGTGCCCAATATGGGACAGGTAGCACAGATACGCAGTATTTT. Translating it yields CSAQYGTGSTDTQYF.

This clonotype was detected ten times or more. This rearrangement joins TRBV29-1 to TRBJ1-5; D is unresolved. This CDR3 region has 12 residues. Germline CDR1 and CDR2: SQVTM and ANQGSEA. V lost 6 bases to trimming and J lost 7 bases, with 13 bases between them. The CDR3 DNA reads TGCAGCGTGTCCGACTGGGGACAGCCCCAGCATTTT. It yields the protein CSVSDWGQPQHF. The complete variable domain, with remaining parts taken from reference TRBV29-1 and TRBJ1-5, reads SAVISQKPSRDICQRGTSLTIQCQVDSQVTMMFWYRQQPGQSLTLIATANQGSEATYESGFVIDKFPISRPNLTFSTLTVSNMSPEDSSIYLCSVSDWGQPQHFGDGTRLSIL.

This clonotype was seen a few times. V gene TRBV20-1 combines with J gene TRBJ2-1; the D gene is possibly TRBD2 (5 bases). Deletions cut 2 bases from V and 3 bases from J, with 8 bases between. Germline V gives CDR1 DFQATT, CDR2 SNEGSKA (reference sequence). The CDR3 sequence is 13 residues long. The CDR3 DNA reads TGCAGTGCTAGACGGACTCTCTACAATGAGCAGTTCTTC. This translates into CSARRTLYNEQFF.

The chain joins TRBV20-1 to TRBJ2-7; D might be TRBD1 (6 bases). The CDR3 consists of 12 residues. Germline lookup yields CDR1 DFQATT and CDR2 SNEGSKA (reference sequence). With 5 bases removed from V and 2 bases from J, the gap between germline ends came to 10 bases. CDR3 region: CSAQDSPYEQYF. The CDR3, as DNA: TGCAGTGCTCAGGACAGCCCCTACGAGCAGTACTTC.

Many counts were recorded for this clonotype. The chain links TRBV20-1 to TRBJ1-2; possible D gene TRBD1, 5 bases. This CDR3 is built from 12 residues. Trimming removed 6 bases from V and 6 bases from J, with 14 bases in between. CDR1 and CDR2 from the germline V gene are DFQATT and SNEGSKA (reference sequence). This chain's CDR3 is CSARARVDGYTF. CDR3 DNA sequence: TGCAGTGCCAGGGCCAGGGTTGATGGCTACACCTTC.

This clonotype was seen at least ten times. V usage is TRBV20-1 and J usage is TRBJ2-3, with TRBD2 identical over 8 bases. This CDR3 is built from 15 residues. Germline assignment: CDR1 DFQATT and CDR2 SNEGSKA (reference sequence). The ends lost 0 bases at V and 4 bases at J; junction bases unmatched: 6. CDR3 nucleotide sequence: TGCAGTGCTAGAGATAGCGGGGATCTCGCAGATACGCAGTATTTT. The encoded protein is CSARDSGDLADTQYF.

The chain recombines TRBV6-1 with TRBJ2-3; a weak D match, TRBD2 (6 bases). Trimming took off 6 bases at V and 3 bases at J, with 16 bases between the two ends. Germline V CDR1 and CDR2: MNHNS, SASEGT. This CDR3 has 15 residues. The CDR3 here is CASSPMGGGTDTQYF. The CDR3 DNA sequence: TGTGCCAGCAGCCCAATGGGGGGTGGGACAGATACGCAGTATTTT.

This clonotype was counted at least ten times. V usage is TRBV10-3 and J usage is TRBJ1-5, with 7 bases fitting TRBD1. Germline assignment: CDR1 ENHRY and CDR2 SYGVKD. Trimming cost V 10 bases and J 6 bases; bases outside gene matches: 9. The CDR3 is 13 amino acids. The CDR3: CATANRGGQPQHF. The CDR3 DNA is TGTGCCACAGCCAACAGGGGTGGTCAGCCCCAGCATTTT.

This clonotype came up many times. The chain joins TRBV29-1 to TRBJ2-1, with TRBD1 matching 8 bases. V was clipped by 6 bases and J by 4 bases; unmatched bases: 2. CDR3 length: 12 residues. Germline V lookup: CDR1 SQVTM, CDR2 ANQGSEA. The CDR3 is CSVGQGYNEQFF. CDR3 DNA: TGCAGCGTAGGACAGGGATACAATGAGCAGTTCTTC.

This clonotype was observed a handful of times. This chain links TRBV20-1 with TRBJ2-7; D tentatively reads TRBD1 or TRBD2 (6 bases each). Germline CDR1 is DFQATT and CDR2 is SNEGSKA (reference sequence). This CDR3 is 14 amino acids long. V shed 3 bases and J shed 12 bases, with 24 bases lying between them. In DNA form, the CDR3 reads TGCAGTGCTAGCGACGGACAGACCAGGAGGGAGGCGTACTTC. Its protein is CSASDGQTRREAYF.

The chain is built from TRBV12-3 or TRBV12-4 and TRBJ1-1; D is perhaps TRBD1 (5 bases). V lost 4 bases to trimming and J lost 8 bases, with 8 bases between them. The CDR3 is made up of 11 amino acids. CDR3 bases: TGTGCCAGCAGTTCCCGGACAGAAGCTTTCTTT. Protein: CASSSRTEAFF.

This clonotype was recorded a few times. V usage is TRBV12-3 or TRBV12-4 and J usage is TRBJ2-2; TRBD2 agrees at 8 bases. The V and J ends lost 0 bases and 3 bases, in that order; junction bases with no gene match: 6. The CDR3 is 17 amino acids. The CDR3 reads CASSLASLAEDTGELFF. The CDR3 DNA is TGTGCCAGCAGTTTAGCGTCACTAGCGGAGGACACCGGGGAGCTGTTTTTT.

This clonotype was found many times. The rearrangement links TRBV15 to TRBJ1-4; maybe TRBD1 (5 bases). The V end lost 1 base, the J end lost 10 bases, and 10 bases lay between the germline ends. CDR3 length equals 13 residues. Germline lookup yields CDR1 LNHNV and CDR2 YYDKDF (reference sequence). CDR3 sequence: CATSRAGAGKLFF. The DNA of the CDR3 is TGTGCCACCAGCAGAGCTGGGGCGGGAAAACTGTTTTTT.

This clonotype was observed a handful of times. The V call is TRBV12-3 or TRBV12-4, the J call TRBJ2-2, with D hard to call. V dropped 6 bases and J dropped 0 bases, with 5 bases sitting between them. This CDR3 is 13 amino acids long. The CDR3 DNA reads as TGTGCCAGCAGGATGGCGAACACCGGGGAGCTGTTTTTT. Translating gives CASRMANTGELFF.

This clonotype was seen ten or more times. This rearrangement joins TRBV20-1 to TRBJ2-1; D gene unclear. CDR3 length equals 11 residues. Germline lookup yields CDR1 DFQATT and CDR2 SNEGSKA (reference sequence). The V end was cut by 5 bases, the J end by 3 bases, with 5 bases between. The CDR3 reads CSADGYNEQFF. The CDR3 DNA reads TGCAGTGCTGACGGCTACAATGAGCAGTTCTTC.

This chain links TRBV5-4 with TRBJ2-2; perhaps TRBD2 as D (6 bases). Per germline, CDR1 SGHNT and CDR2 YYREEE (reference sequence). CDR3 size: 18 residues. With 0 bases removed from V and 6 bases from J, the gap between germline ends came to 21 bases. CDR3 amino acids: CASSLAGIAGWGSGELFF. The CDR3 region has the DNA TGTGCCAGCAGCTTGGCCGGAATCGCGGGGTGGGGTTCCGGGGAGCTGTTTTTT.

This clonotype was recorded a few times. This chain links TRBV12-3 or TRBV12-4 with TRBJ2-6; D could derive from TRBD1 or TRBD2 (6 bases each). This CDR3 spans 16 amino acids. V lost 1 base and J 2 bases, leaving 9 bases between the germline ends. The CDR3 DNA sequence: TGTGCCAGCAGTTTAGTCGGGGGCGCTGGGGCCAACGTCCTGACTTTC. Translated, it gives CASSLVGGAGANVLTF.

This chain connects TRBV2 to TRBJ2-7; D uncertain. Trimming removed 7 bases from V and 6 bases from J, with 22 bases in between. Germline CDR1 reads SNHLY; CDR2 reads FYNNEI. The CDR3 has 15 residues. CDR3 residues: CASKSQVGSSLEQYF. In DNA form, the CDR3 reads TGTGCCAGCAAATCCCAGGTGGGGTCTTCTCTCGAGCAGTACTTC.

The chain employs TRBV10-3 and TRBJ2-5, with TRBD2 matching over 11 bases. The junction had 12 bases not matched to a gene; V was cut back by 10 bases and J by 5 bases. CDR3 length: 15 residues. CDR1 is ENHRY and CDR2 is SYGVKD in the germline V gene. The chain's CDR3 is CATAQLAGGRETQYF. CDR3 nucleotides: TGTGCCACCGCTCAGCTAGCGGGGGGACGGGAGACCCAGTACTTC.